These T cell receptor beta chains were read from a single sample in a study of blood T cells in healthy people across ages. In TCRdb, the 5' RACE reads were re-called with MiXCR into one record per CDR3 protein. The repertoire holds hundreds of thousands of distinct CDR3 sequences, approximately 67% seen once, with 25% to 35% in the top ten. Source material: blood. The receptors here all came from a man younger than 45 in good health. Both conserved end residues are part of each CDR3. Expanded clones get a size class; other rows say once, few or many, or leave the size out.

v_call	clone_size	j_call	cdr3_aa
TRBV12-3/TRBV12-4	NA	TRBJ1-6	CASTREAGQGWGSPLHF
TRBV7-2	NA	TRBJ2-7	CASSSTGGTASYEQYF
TRBV4-2	few	TRBJ1-2	CASSQGGQGIFYGYTF
TRBV4-3	NA	TRBJ2-3	CASSQESAQRSTDTQYF
TRBV7-2	NA	TRBJ1-4	CASSLQRSNEKLFF
TRBV28	once	TRBJ1-2	CASIGRYGYTF
TRBV6-2/TRBV6-3	NA	TRBJ2-7	CASSDLRDSFYEQYF
TRBV7-6	NA	TRBJ1-2	CASSLSANYGYTF
TRBV7-9	NA	TRBJ1-4	CASSLALGTANEKLFF
TRBV2	NA	TRBJ1-5	CASSEGAAYSNQPQHF
TRBV20-1	NA	TRBJ2-5	CSALGAQYF
TRBV20-1	NA	NA	CSASSGTGGNEQYF
TRBV7-7	NA	TRBJ2-5	CASRIAGEETQYF
TRBV7-8	NA	TRBJ1-1	CASSLVQGYTEAFF
TRBV15	NA	TRBJ1-1	CATRRDATEAFF
TRBV15	few	TRBJ1-2	CATSRDRTEKGYTF
TRBV28	once	TRBJ2-7	CASRDGQHYEQYF
TRBV7-2	NA	TRBJ2-4	CASSFLGGFKNIQYF
TRBV20-1	NA	TRBJ2-1	CSARDLETGGPYNEQFF
TRBV5-1	NA	TRBJ1-1	CASSLGWGPPDGKNTEAFF